This TCR beta chain was sequenced in a study of beta chain features in type 1 diabetes. Whole-study results and caveats: Shorter TCRB CDR3s, moderately but significantly so, marked every one of the four CD4+ subsets in Type 1 diabetes patients.

J was trimmed by 5 bases and V by 3 bases; bases with no gene match: 2. Germline V lookup: CDR1 SGHRS, CDR2 YFSETQ. This CDR3 has 14 residues. All of the isolated RNA was reverse transcribed, so expressed TCRB transcripts were sequenced. Each sample of naive, central memory or regulatory T cells had, on average, about 3.6 million reads. Sequenced by immunoSEQ multiplex PCR; TCRdb stores in-frame clones only, minus some. The sample has roughly 260,000 clones; roughly a tenth are singletons. As to this clone: What it binds is not known. Other DNA sequences in the sample encode the same CDR3.

The receptor was derived from a man younger than 45 with type 1 diabetes. The sample comprised naive CD4+ T cells from blood. The chain links TRBV5-1 to TRBJ1-5; 10 positions match TRBD1. CDR3 amino acids: CASSSGQGDQPQHF. DNA for the CDR3: TGCGCCAGCAGCTCCGGACAGGGGGATCAGCCCCAGCATTTT.